A selection of T cell receptor beta chains follows, all from one sample in a study of T cells in Graves' hyperthyroidism and ophthalmopathy. TCRdb reprocessed the multiplex PCR reads with MiXCR, giving one entry per CDR3 protein. The sample comprises roughly 380,000 distinct CDR3 sequences, 13% of which are singletons, and less than 25% rests with the top ten. The sample comprised blood. The receptors were sampled from a man in his thirties or forties with Graves' hyperthyroidism that later progressed to Graves' ophthalmopathy. The CDR3 runs from the conserved cysteine through the conserved F or W. Fields, in order: clone size, D gene, V gene, CDR3 length, J gene, CDR3 DNA, CDR3 protein. D genes are given only for firm matches. A row's size may be missing; if present it is once, few, many or a size class.

abundance: few
d_gene: -
v_gene: TRBV20-1
len: 13
j_gene: TRBJ2-4
CDR3nt: TGCAGTGCTAGAGAGAACAGGCGAGACGTTCAGTACTTC
CDR3aa: CSARENRRDVQYF

abundance: many
d_gene: -
v_gene: TRBV12-3/TRBV12-4
len: 15
j_gene: TRBJ1-1
CDR3nt: TGTGCCAGCAGTTTCGCGACAGTTTTCAACACTGAAGCTTTCTTT
CDR3aa: CASSFATVFNTEAFF

abundance: few
d_gene: TRBD2
v_gene: TRBV13
len: 16
j_gene: TRBJ2-1
CDR3nt: TGTGCCAGCAGCGTACGACTAGCGGGGGGGAGTAATGAGCAGTTCTTC
CDR3aa: CASSVRLAGGSNEQFF

abundance: many
d_gene: -
v_gene: TRBV7-3
len: 17
j_gene: TRBJ2-6
CDR3nt: TGTGCCAGCAGCCGATGGGACTTACACTCTGGGGCCAACGTCCTGACTTTC
CDR3aa: CASSRWDLHSGANVLTF

abundance: many
d_gene: -
v_gene: TRBV5-1
len: 13
j_gene: TRBJ1-2
CDR3nt: TGCGCCAGCAGCTTGGAGGGGGACTATGGCTACACCTTC
CDR3aa: CASSLEGDYGYTF

abundance: -
d_gene: TRBD1
v_gene: TRBV20-1
len: 14
j_gene: TRBJ2-3
CDR3nt: TGCAGTGCTAGCAAGGGGGCCGGGGCAGATACGCAGTATTTT
CDR3aa: CSASKGAGADTQYF

abundance: -
d_gene: TRBD1
v_gene: TRBV7-2
len: 13
j_gene: TRBJ1-2
CDR3nt: TGTGCCAGCAGCCGGGACAGCTTCTATGGCTACACCTTC
CDR3aa: CASSRDSFYGYTF

abundance: -
d_gene: TRBD1
v_gene: TRBV11-2
len: 16
j_gene: TRBJ1-1
CDR3nt: TGTGCCAGCAGCTCGGGGGACAGGGTTTGGGACACTGAAGCTTTCTTT
CDR3aa: CASSSGDRVWDTEAFF

abundance: -
d_gene: -
v_gene: TRBV5-8
len: 11
j_gene: TRBJ1-1
CDR3nt: TGTGCCAGCAGCTTGGAAGGGATACCCCTCTTT
CDR3aa: CASSLEGIPLF

abundance: -
d_gene: -
v_gene: TRBV28
len: 14
j_gene: TRBJ1-6
CDR3nt: TGTGCCAGCAGGATCGGGCCTGTTAATTCACCCCTCCACTTT
CDR3aa: CASRIGPVNSPLHF

abundance: many
d_gene: -
v_gene: TRBV7-2
len: 14
j_gene: TRBJ2-5
CDR3nt: TGTGCCAGCAGCTTCCGTCAGGGGCAAGAGACCCAGTACTTC
CDR3aa: CASSFRQGQETQYF

abundance: -
d_gene: -
v_gene: TRBV20-1
len: 16
j_gene: TRBJ2-3
CDR3nt: TGCAGTGCTAGAGGGTGGGTGGGCGTCAGCGCAGATACGCAGTATTTT
CDR3aa: CSARGWVGVSADTQYF

abundance: -
d_gene: TRBD1
v_gene: TRBV5-4
len: 15
j_gene: TRBJ1-2
CDR3nt: TGTGCCAGCAGCTTGATCGGGACAGCTAACTATGGCTACACCTTC
CDR3aa: CASSLIGTANYGYTF

abundance: many
d_gene: TRBD1
v_gene: TRBV11-2
len: 14
j_gene: TRBJ1-6
CDR3nt: TGTGCCAGCAGCCATACAGGGGGCAATTCACCCCTCCACTTT
CDR3aa: CASSHTGGNSPLHF

abundance: many
d_gene: -
v_gene: TRBV28
len: 18
j_gene: TRBJ2-5
CDR3nt: TGTGCCAGCTCCCAGCAGTCTGCCATGGACAGTGTCCGGGAGACCCAGTACTTC
CDR3aa: CASSQQSAMDSVRETQYF

abundance: many
d_gene: TRBD1
v_gene: TRBV12-3/TRBV12-4
len: 16
j_gene: TRBJ1-2
CDR3nt: TGTGCCAGCAGTTTAACTGAGACAGGGAGGACCTATGGCTACACCTTC
CDR3aa: CASSLTETGRTYGYTF

abundance: many
d_gene: -
v_gene: TRBV5-4
len: 13
j_gene: TRBJ1-1
CDR3nt: TGTGCCAGCAGCGGGACCTTTGGGCAAAGAGCTTTCTTT
CDR3aa: CASSGTFGQRAFF

abundance: -
d_gene: TRBD1
v_gene: TRBV5-6
len: 15
j_gene: TRBJ1-4
CDR3nt: TGTGCCAGCAACCGGGGGGACAGAGTTAATGAAAAACTGTTTTTT
CDR3aa: CASNRGDRVNEKLFF

abundance: -
d_gene: -
v_gene: TRBV4-1
len: 17
j_gene: TRBJ1-6
CDR3nt: TGCGCCAGCAGCCACCCGGCTAGAGGCAGGGAAGGTTCACCCCTCCACTTT
CDR3aa: CASSHPARGREGSPLHF

abundance: few
d_gene: -
v_gene: TRBV5-1
len: 18
j_gene: TRBJ1-4
CDR3nt: TGCGCCAGCAGACGGGGACGTTCGCCGGGACAAAATAATGAAAAACTGTTTTTT
CDR3aa: CASRRGRSPGQNNEKLFF

abundance: -
d_gene: -
v_gene: TRBV3-1
len: 15
j_gene: TRBJ1-6
CDR3nt: TGTGCCAGCAGCCGTGGGTCGGGGGCGGATTCACCCCTCCACTTT
CDR3aa: CASSRGSGADSPLHF

abundance: many
d_gene: TRBD2
v_gene: TRBV28
len: 15
j_gene: TRBJ2-5
CDR3nt: TGTGCCAGCAGATATAGCGGGGGGGCTGGAGAGACCCAGTACTTC
CDR3aa: CASRYSGGAGETQYF

abundance: few
d_gene: -
v_gene: TRBV4-1
len: 18
j_gene: TRBJ1-5
CDR3nt: TGCGCCAGCAGCCAAGATCCCTTTTCCCGTATCAATAATCAGCCCCAGCATTTT
CDR3aa: CASSQDPFSRINNQPQHF

abundance: few
d_gene: -
v_gene: TRBV28
len: 13
j_gene: TRBJ1-5
CDR3nt: TGTGCCAGCAGTTTAAATAACGCCCAGCCCCAGCATTTT
CDR3aa: CASSLNNAQPQHF

abundance: many
d_gene: TRBD1
v_gene: TRBV6-1
len: 14
j_gene: TRBJ1-5
CDR3nt: TGTGCCAGCAGCATCGGACAGGGAGGTCAGCCCCAGCATTTT
CDR3aa: CASSIGQGGQPQHF

abundance: few
d_gene: -
v_gene: TRBV30
len: 12
j_gene: TRBJ1-6
CDR3nt: TGTGCCTGGAGCCCGGGAAATTCACCCCTCCACTTT
CDR3aa: CAWSPGNSPLHF

abundance: many
d_gene: TRBD1
v_gene: TRBV28
len: 14
j_gene: TRBJ2-7
CDR3nt: TGTGCCAGCAGTCTGACAGGGGGAACGGACGAGCAGTACTTC
CDR3aa: CASSLTGGTDEQYF

abundance: many
d_gene: -
v_gene: TRBV28
len: 14
j_gene: TRBJ2-1
CDR3nt: TGTGCCAGCAACCCGGAGGGGCTGGGGAATGAGCAGTTCTTC
CDR3aa: CASNPEGLGNEQFF

abundance: -
d_gene: TRBD2
v_gene: TRBV28
len: 16
j_gene: TRBJ2-1
CDR3nt: TGTGCCAGCAGTCCGGGACTAGTCGGTTCCTACAATGAGCAGTTCTTC
CDR3aa: CASSPGLVGSYNEQFF

abundance: few
d_gene: TRBD2
v_gene: TRBV18
len: 15
j_gene: TRBJ2-1
CDR3nt: TGTGCCAGCTCACCATCCAGCGGGGGGGCAAATGAGCAGTTCTTC
CDR3aa: CASSPSSGGANEQFF

abundance: -
d_gene: -
v_gene: TRBV20-1
len: 15
j_gene: TRBJ2-1
CDR3nt: TGCAGTGCTGGAGATCGGGGGAAAGTCCACAATGAGCAGTTCTTC
CDR3aa: CSAGDRGKVHNEQFF

abundance: few
d_gene: -
v_gene: TRBV24-1
len: 12
j_gene: TRBJ2-1
CDR3nt: TGTGCCACCAGTGAGAATCAGGATGAGCAGTTCTTC
CDR3aa: CATSENQDEQFF

abundance: many
d_gene: TRBD1
v_gene: TRBV5-1
len: 12
j_gene: TRBJ1-1
CDR3nt: TGCGCCAGCAGCCCCCAGGGGGCTAACGCTTTCTTT
CDR3aa: CASSPQGANAFF

abundance: few
d_gene: TRBD1
v_gene: TRBV20-1
len: 14
j_gene: TRBJ1-5
CDR3nt: TGCAGTGCTGAGGGGGCGGAGGGCCATCAGCCCCAGCATTTT
CDR3aa: CSAEGAEGHQPQHF

abundance: many
d_gene: -
v_gene: TRBV28
len: 13
j_gene: TRBJ1-2
CDR3nt: TGTGCCACCCGAACCGGGAGAAACTATGGCTACACCTTC
CDR3aa: CATRTGRNYGYTF

abundance: -
d_gene: -
v_gene: TRBV6-4
len: 12
j_gene: TRBJ1-1
CDR3nt: TGTGCCAGCAGTGCCCCGGACAAGGGAGCTTTCTTT
CDR3aa: CASSAPDKGAFF

abundance: -
d_gene: -
v_gene: TRBV28
len: 13
j_gene: TRBJ1-1
CDR3nt: TGTGCCAGCGGTGTTGGGAGGAGGACTGAAGCTTTCTTT
CDR3aa: CASGVGRRTEAFF

abundance: few
d_gene: TRBD1
v_gene: TRBV9
len: 15
j_gene: TRBJ1-5
CDR3nt: TGTGCCAGCAGTGGGCCCGGGACAGTCAATCAGCCCCAGCATTTT
CDR3aa: CASSGPGTVNQPQHF

abundance: many
d_gene: -
v_gene: TRBV12-3/TRBV12-4
len: 14
j_gene: TRBJ1-2
CDR3nt: TGTGCCAGCAGTCCCGGCCTTATAGCAACTGGCTACACCTTC
CDR3aa: CASSPGLIATGYTF

abundance: many
d_gene: -
v_gene: TRBV11-2
len: 15
j_gene: TRBJ2-1
CDR3nt: TGTGCCAGCTTAAAGAGGCCGACAGGTTACAATGAGCAGTTCTTC
CDR3aa: CASLKRPTGYNEQFF

abundance: -
d_gene: -
v_gene: TRBV6-1
len: 18
j_gene: TRBJ1-1
CDR3nt: TGTGCCAGCAGTGAAGAGCGGGGAAAGGGGTTCGTGAACACTGAAGCTTTCTTT
CDR3aa: CASSEERGKGFVNTEAFF

abundance: -
d_gene: -
v_gene: TRBV13
len: 19
j_gene: TRBJ2-5
CDR3nt: TGTGCCAGCAGCTTAACTGAAATAGCGGAGGACCCGTACCAAGAGACCCAGTACTTC
CDR3aa: CASSLTEIAEDPYQETQYF

abundance: many
d_gene: TRBD2
v_gene: TRBV7-9
len: 15
j_gene: TRBJ2-7
CDR3nt: TGTGCCAGCAGCTTAGGTAGCGGGGGAGGCTACGAGCAGTACTTC
CDR3aa: CASSLGSGGGYEQYF

abundance: many
d_gene: TRBD2
v_gene: TRBV27
len: 17
j_gene: TRBJ2-3
CDR3nt: TGTGCCAGCAGTTTATCAGGCGGGGGGATTTCCACAGATACGCAGTATTTT
CDR3aa: CASSLSGGGISTDTQYF

abundance: many
d_gene: -
v_gene: TRBV3-1
len: 13
j_gene: TRBJ1-2
CDR3nt: TGTGCCAGCAGCCAGGGAGCCTTCTATGGCTACACCTTC
CDR3aa: CASSQGAFYGYTF

abundance: many
d_gene: -
v_gene: TRBV24-1
len: 12
j_gene: TRBJ2-3
CDR3nt: TGTGCCACCAGTTCTACCACAGATACGCAGTATTTT
CDR3aa: CATSSTTDTQYF

abundance: few
d_gene: -
v_gene: TRBV4-1
len: 14
j_gene: TRBJ2-6
CDR3nt: TGCGCCAGCACCCCAGAGCATGGGGCCAACGTCCTGACTTTC
CDR3aa: CASTPEHGANVLTF

abundance: many
d_gene: TRBD1
v_gene: TRBV7-9
len: 16
j_gene: TRBJ1-1
CDR3nt: TGTGCCAGCAGCTTCGACAGGGGAATAATAGACACTGAAGCTTTCTTT
CDR3aa: CASSFDRGIIDTEAFF

abundance: many
d_gene: -
v_gene: TRBV25-1
len: 15
j_gene: TRBJ1-1
CDR3nt: TGTGCCAGCAGTGAATTCAGCGACCTGAACACTGAAGCTTTCTTT
CDR3aa: CASSEFSDLNTEAFF

abundance: -
d_gene: -
v_gene: TRBV3-1
len: 14
j_gene: TRBJ1-2
CDR3nt: TGTGCCAGCAGCCAAGTGGGGGACCTCGCGGGCTACACCTTC
CDR3aa: CASSQVGDLAGYTF

abundance: many
d_gene: -
v_gene: TRBV28
len: 15
j_gene: TRBJ2-1
CDR3nt: TGTGCCAGCAGTTCCAACGGGGGATCATACAATGAGCAGTTCTTC
CDR3aa: CASSSNGGSYNEQFF

abundance: few
d_gene: -
v_gene: TRBV28
len: 13
j_gene: TRBJ2-7
CDR3nt: TGTGCCAGCAGTATAGGACGAGGCTACGAGCAGTACTTC
CDR3aa: CASSIGRGYEQYF

abundance: many
d_gene: TRBD2
v_gene: TRBV28
len: 18
j_gene: TRBJ2-1
CDR3nt: TGTGCCAGCAGTTTAAGGAGACTAGCGGGGGGGCTCGACAATGAGCAGTTCTTC
CDR3aa: CASSLRRLAGGLDNEQFF